Listed below are T cell receptor beta chains from one sample, sequenced in a study of blood T cells in healthy people across ages. TCRdb used MiXCR to reprocess the 5' RACE reads, holding one entry per CDR3 protein. The sample includes about 1 million distinct CDR3 sequences, less than 50% of them seen just once. The source material was blood. These receptors all stem from a woman aged 55 to 70 in good health. CDR3s include the opening cysteine and the closing phenylalanine or tryptophan. D genes are given only for firm matches. Clone size is shown for a subset of rows, as once, few, many or a class of expanded clone.

j_call v_call d_call clone_size cdr3_aa cdr3_nt
TRBJ2-3 TRBV7-9 NA NA CASSLGDFSTDTQYF TGTGCCAGCAGCTTAGGTGACTTTAGCACAGATACGCAGTATTTT
TRBJ2-7 TRBV28 NA few CASSAGGGGAYEQYF TGTGCCAGCAGTGCCGGGGGAGGGGGGGCCTACGAGCAGTACTTC
TRBJ1-1 TRBV2 TRBD1 NA CASRGRGAASGTEAFF TGTGCCAGCAGGGGCAGGGGGGCCGCAAGTGGGACTGAAGCTTTCTTT
TRBJ2-7 TRBV28 NA NA CASSLRTDSRTEQYF TGTGCCAGCAGCCTCCGGACTGACTCTCGAACCGAGCAGTACTTC
TRBJ2-1 TRBV12-3/TRBV12-4 TRBD2 few CASSLAGGPLVDEQFF TGTGCCAGCAGTCTAGCGGGAGGGCCTCTTGTCGATGAGCAGTTCTTC
TRBJ2-1 TRBV5-1 TRBD2 NA CASKPIGRERNEQFF TGCGCCAGCAAGCCGATAGGGAGGGAGCGGAATGAGCAGTTCTTC
TRBJ2-6 TRBV9 TRBD1 few CASSAPGQVSGANVLTF TGTGCCAGCAGCGCACCGGGACAGGTCTCTGGGGCCAACGTCCTGACTTTC
TRBJ1-2 TRBV5-1 TRBD1 NA CASSLQTGSGYTF TGCGCCAGCAGCCTACAGACAGGGTCCGGCTACACCTTC
TRBJ2-3 TRBV6-5 TRBD2 few CASSESSGSMGTQYF TGTGCCAGCAGTGAATCTAGCGGGAGCATGGGGACGCAGTATTTT
TRBJ2-4 TRBV5-1 NA NA CASSSGLGKNIQYF TGCGCCAGCAGCTCCGGTTTGGGCAAAAACATTCAGTACTTC
TRBJ1-3 TRBV5-1 NA NA CASSPGQVGSGNTIYF TGCGCCAGCAGCCCGGGGCAGGTCGGCTCTGGAAACACCATATATTTT
TRBJ1-2 TRBV5-6 NA NA CASSLSLGQLDYGYTF TGTGCCAGCAGCTTGAGTCTCGGACAGTTAGACTATGGCTACACCTTC
TRBJ2-1 TRBV11-2 TRBD1 NA CASSLRQGAGSYEQFF TGTGCCAGCAGCTTAAGACAGGGGGCTGGCTCCTACGAGCAGTTCTTC
TRBJ1-6 TRBV30 NA NA CAWRGKGNSPLHF TGTGCCTGGAGGGGAAAGGGCAATTCACCCCTCCACTTT
TRBJ2-4 TRBV3-1 NA NA CASSHASTRAKNIQYF TGTGCCAGCAGCCATGCTTCGACTAGAGCCAAAAACATTCAGTACTTC
TRBJ1-2 TRBV21-1 NA NA CASSRGWRQQKPYGYTF TGTGCCAGCAGCCGAGGCTGGCGTCAACAAAAACCCTATGGCTACACCTTC
TRBJ1-4 TRBV7-9 NA NA CASSSGVGKLFF TGTGCCAGCAGCTCAGGGGTTGGAAAACTGTTTTTT
TRBJ2-4 TRBV6-6 NA few CASSYSAGGGNIQYF TGTGCCAGCAGTTACTCCGCCGGGGGCGGAAACATTCAGTACTTC
TRBJ2-5 TRBV20-1 TRBD2 NA CSAIAGGVETQYF TGCAGTGCAATAGCGGGAGGGGTAGAGACCCAGTACTTC
TRBJ1-3 TRBV29-1 NA NA CSVRSDIQINTIYF TGCAGCGTCAGATCCGACATACAAATAAACACCATATATTTT
TRBJ2-5 TRBV18 NA once CASSQFTGTGSGETQYF TGTGCCAGCTCACAATTCACCGGGACTGGCAGTGGTGAGACCCAGTACTTC
TRBJ2-3 TRBV7-2 NA many CASSFQGDTQYF TGTGCCAGCAGCTTTCAAGGAGATACGCAGTATTTT
TRBJ2-1 TRBV9 TRBD2 few CASSAGLADNNEQFF TGTGCCAGCAGCGCGGGACTAGCGGACAACAATGAGCAGTTCTTC
TRBJ2-3 TRBV12-3/TRBV12-4 TRBD2 NA CASSWASGSGDTQYF TGTGCCAGCAGTTGGGCTAGCGGGAGCGGGGATACGCAGTATTTT
TRBJ2-7 TRBV10-3 NA many CAISGGTHPYEQYF TGTGCCATCAGTGGGGGGACCCATCCCTACGAGCAGTACTTC
TRBJ1-5 TRBV12-3/TRBV12-4 NA NA CASSFANRNQPQHF TGTGCCAGCAGTTTCGCCAATCGCAATCAGCCCCAGCATTTT
TRBJ2-5 TRBV29-1 NA few CSSLAGISLQETQYF TGCAGCTCCCTCGCGGGAATATCCCTCCAAGAGACCCAGTACTTC
TRBJ2-7 TRBV10-3 TRBD2 NA CAIEARENAYEQYF TGTGCCATCGAGGCGCGGGAGAACGCCTACGAGCAGTACTTC
TRBJ2-1 TRBV3-1 TRBD2 NA CASSPFGGSGVEQFF TGTGCCAGCAGCCCCTTTGGCGGGAGCGGGGTTGAGCAGTTCTTC
TRBJ2-5 TRBV10-3 TRBD1 NA CAIREGQGAYNEQYF TGTGCCATCAGAGAGGGTCAGGGGGCCTACAATGAGCAGTACTTC
TRBJ2-7 TRBV27 TRBD2 few CASSSVLAGGRHEQYF TGTGCCAGCAGTTCCGTACTAGCGGGAGGGAGGCACGAGCAGTACTTC
TRBJ2-5 TRBV10-3 NA NA CAISREGQETQYF TGTGCCATCAGCCGAGAGGGGCAAGAGACCCAGTACTTC
TRBJ2-3 TRBV10-3 TRBD2 once CAIKGLAGAGDTQYF TGTGCCATAAAAGGACTAGCGGGAGCGGGAGATACGCAGTATTTT
TRBJ2-5 TRBV7-2 NA few CASSRVQETQYF TGTGCCAGCAGCCGTGTTCAAGAGACCCAGTACTTC
TRBJ2-7 TRBV7-2 TRBD1 NA CASNLPRDRGHEQYF TGTGCCAGCAACTTACCCCGGGACAGGGGTCACGAGCAGTACTTC
TRBJ2-7 TRBV11-1 TRBD2 NA CASSLSQRGKGSYEQYF TGTGCCAGCAGCTTATCGCAGCGGGGCAAGGGATCCTACGAGCAGTACTTC
TRBJ2-7 TRBV29-1 TRBD2 NA CSYRTSGTYEQYF TGCAGCTATCGGACTAGCGGGACTTACGAGCAGTACTTC
TRBJ1-1 TRBV6-6 TRBD1 few CASSTAGGVNTEAFF TGTGCCAGCAGTACAGCAGGGGGTGTGAACACTGAAGCTTTCTTT
TRBJ2-1 TRBV10-2 NA once CASTIGGETQFF TGCGCCAGCACTATCGGAGGAGAGACCCAGTTCTTC
TRBJ2-1 TRBV19 TRBD2 few CASRTSGRKIHEQFF TGTGCCAGTCGTACTAGCGGGAGAAAAATCCATGAGCAGTTCTTC
TRBJ2-7 TRBV5-1 NA NA CASRGFVGAYEQYF TGCGCCAGCAGGGGTTTTGTGGGAGCCTACGAGCAGTACTTC
TRBJ2-1 TRBV12-3/TRBV12-4 TRBD2 once CASRPLAGVLNEQFF TGTGCCAGCAGACCCCTAGCGGGAGTATTAAATGAGCAGTTCTTC
TRBJ2-1 TRBV10-3 TRBD2 few CAISDPGTSLNEQFF TGTGCCATCAGTGACCCCGGGACTAGTCTTAATGAGCAGTTCTTC
TRBJ2-3 TRBV10-3 NA NA CAIKEDDTQYF TGTGCCATCAAGGAGGATGATACGCAGTATTTT
TRBJ2-3 TRBV3-1 NA NA CASSHPLGLSGPTDTQYF TGTGCCAGCAGCCACCCGCTCGGGCTGTCGGGCCCCACAGATACGCAGTATTTT
TRBJ2-4 TRBV28 NA few CASSPNWGTGSQIETAKNIQYF TGTGCCAGCAGCCCAAATTGGGGAACAGGGTCCCAAATCGAAACAGCCAAAAACATTCAGTACTTC
TRBJ1-2 TRBV3-1 NA NA CASSQEWREVGYTF TGTGCCAGCAGCCAAGAATGGCGGGAGGTTGGCTACACCTTC
TRBJ2-3 TRBV7-9 NA few CASVGTIGLRADTQYF TGTGCCAGCGTCGGGACCATAGGCCTTCGGGCAGATACGCAGTATTTT
TRBJ2-5 TRBV27 NA few CASSFQGRTQETQYF TGTGCCAGCAGTTTCCAGGGACGGACCCAAGAGACCCAGTACTTC
TRBJ1-5 TRBV20-1 NA NA CSARRAEEKQPQHF TGCAGTGCGAGAAGGGCGGAGGAGAAGCAGCCCCAGCATTTT
TRBJ2-4 TRBV15 NA few CATSRERLAKNIQYF TGTGCCACCAGCAGAGAAAGGCTAGCCAAAAACATTCAGTACTTC
TRBJ2-1 TRBV6-1 NA NA CASSEDLGGHTYNEQFF TGTGCCAGCAGTGAAGATCTGGGGGGTCATACCTACAATGAGCAGTTCTTC
TRBJ2-6 TRBV28 NA once CASSHTGNPGANVLTF TGTGCCAGCAGTCATACAGGGAACCCCGGGGCCAACGTCCTGACTTTC
TRBJ2-7 TRBV18 NA NA CASSRSGSGLDYEQYF TGTGCCAGCTCCAGGTCGGGGAGCGGCCTCGACTACGAGCAGTACTTC